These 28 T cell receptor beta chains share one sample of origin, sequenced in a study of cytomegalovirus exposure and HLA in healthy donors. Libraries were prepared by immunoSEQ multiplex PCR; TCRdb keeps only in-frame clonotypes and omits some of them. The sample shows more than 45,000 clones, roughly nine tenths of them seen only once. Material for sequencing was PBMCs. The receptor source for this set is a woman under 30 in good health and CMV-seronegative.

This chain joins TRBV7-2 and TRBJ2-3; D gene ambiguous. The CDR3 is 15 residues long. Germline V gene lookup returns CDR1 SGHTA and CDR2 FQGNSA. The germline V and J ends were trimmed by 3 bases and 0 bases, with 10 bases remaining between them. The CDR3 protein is CASSFQQTSTDTQYF. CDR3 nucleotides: TGTGCCAGCAGCTTCCAGCAGACTAGCACAGATACGCAGTATTTT.

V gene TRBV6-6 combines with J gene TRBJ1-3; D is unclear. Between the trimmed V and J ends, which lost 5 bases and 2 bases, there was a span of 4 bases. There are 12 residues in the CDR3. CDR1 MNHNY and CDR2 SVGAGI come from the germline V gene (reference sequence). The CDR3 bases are TGTGCCAGCAGTCCGGCTGGAAACACCATATATTTT. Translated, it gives CASSPAGNTIYF.

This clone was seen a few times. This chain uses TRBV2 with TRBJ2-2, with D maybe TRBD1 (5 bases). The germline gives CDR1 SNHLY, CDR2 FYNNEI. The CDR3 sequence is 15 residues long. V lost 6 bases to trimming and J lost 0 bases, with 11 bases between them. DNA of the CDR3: TGTGCCAGCAGAAAACAGACAGCGAACACCGGGGAGCTGTTTTTT. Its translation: CASRKQTANTGELFF.

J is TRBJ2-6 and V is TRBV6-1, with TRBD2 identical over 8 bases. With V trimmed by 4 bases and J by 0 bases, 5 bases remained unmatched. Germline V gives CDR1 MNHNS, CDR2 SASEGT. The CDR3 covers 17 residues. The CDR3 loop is CASSVGSGSSGANVLTF. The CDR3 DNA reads TGTGCCAGCAGTGTGGGCAGCGGGAGCTCTGGGGCCAACGTCCTGACTTTC.

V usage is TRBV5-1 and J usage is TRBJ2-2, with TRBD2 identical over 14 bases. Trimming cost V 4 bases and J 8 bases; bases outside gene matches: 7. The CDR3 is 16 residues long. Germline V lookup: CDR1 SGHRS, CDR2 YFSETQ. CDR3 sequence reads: CASSQGLAGVEGELFF. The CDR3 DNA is TGCGCCAGCAGCCAGGGACTAGCGGGAGTAGAAGGGGAGCTGTTTTTT.

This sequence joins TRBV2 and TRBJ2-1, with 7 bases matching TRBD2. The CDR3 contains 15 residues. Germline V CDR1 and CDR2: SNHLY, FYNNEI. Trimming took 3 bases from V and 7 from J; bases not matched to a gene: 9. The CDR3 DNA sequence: TGTGCCAGCAGTGACCCCGGGCGGGGGAATAATGAGCAGTTCTTC. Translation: CASSDPGRGNNEQFF. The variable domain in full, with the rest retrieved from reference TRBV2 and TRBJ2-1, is EPEVTQTPSHQVTQMGQEVILRCVPISNHLYFYWYRQILGQKVEFLVSFYNNEISEKSEIFDDQFSVERPDGSNFTLKIRSTKLEDSAMYFCASSDPGRGNNEQFFGPGTRLTVL.

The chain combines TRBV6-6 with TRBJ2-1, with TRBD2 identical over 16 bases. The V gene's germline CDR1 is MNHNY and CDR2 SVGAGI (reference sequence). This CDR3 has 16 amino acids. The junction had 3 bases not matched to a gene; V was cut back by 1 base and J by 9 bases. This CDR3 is CASSYWGLAGGGEQFF. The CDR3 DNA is TGTGCCAGCAGTTACTGGGGACTAGCGGGGGGGGGTGAGCAGTTCTTC.

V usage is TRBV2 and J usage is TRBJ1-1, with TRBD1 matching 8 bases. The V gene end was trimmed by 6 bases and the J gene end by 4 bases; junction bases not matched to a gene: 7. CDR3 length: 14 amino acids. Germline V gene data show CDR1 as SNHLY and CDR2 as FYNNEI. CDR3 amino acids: CASSPGQVRTEAFF. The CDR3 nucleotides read TGTGCCAGCAGCCCGGGACAGGTACGCACTGAAGCTTTCTTT.

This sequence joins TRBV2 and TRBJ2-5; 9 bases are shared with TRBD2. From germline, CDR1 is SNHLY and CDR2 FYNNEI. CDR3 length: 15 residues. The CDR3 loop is CAAGGRAGFWETQYF. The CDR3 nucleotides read TGTGCTGCTGGCGGGAGGGCCGGGTTTTGGGAGACCCAGTACTTC. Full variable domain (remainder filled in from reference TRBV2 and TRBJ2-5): EPEVTQTPSHQVTQMGQEVILRCVPISNHLYFYWYRQILGQKVEFLVSFYNNEISEKSEIFDDQFSVERPDGSNFTLKIRSTKLEDSAMYFCAAGGRAGFWETQYFGPGTRLLVL.

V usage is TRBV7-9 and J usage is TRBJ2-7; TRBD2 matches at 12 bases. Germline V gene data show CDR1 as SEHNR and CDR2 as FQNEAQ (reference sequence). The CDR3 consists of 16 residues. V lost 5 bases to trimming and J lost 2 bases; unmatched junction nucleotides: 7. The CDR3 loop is CASSQRLAGAAYEQYF. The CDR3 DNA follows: TGTGCCAGCAGCCAACGACTAGCGGGAGCCGCCTACGAGCAGTACTTC.

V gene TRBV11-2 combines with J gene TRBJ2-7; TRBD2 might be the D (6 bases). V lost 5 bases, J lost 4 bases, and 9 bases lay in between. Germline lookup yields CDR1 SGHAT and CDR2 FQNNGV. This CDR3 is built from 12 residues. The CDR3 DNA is TGTGCCAGCAGCCCGGGACTTTACGAGCAGTACTTC. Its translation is CASSPGLYEQYF. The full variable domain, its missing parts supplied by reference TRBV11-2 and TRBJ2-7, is EAGVAQSPRYKIIEKRQSVAFWCNPISGHATLYWYQQILGQGPKLLIQFQNNGVVDDSQLPKDRFSAERLKGVDSTLKIQPAKLEDSAVYLCASSPGLYEQYFGPGTRLTVT.

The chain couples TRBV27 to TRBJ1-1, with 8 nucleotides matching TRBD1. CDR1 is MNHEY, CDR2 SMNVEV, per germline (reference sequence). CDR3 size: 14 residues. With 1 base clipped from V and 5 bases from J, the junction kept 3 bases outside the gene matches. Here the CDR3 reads CASSLYGDRTEAFF. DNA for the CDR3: TGTGCCAGCAGTTTATACGGGGACAGGACTGAAGCTTTCTTT.

CDR3 sequence: CASSPISPSGVTGELFF. The DNA of the CDR3 is TGTGCCAGCTCACCAATCTCCCCCTCAGGGGTCACCGGGGAGCTGTTTTTT. The chain has TRBV18 and TRBJ2-2; the D gene is possibly TRBD1 (6 bases). Germline CDR1 and CDR2: KGHSH and LQKENI. Trimming stripped 2 bases from V and 4 bases from J, with 17 bases between. CDR3 length: 17 amino acids.

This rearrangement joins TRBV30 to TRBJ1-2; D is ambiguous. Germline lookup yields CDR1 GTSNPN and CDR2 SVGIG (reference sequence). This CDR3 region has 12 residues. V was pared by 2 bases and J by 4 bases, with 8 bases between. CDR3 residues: CAWSPGGYGYTF. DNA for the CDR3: TGTGCCTGGAGTCCCGGAGGCTATGGCTACACCTTC.

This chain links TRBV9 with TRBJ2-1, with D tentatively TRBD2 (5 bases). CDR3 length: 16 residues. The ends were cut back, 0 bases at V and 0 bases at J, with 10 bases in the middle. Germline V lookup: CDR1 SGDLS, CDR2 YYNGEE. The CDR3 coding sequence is TGTGCCAGCAGCGTAGGTCTAGGGAGCTCCTACAATGAGCAGTTCTTC. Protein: CASSVGLGSSYNEQFF.

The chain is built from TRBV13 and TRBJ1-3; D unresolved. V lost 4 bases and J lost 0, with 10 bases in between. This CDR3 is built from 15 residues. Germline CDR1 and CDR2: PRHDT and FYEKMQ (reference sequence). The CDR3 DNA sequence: TGTGCCAGCAGCTCCTTTGTCCTCTCTGGAAACACCATATATTTT. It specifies CASSSFVLSGNTIYF.

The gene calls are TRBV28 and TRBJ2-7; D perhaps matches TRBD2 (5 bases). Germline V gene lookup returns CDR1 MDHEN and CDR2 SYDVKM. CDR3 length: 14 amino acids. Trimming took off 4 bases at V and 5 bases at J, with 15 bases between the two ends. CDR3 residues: CASSSAGKKNEQYF. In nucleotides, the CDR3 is TGTGCCAGCAGTTCAGCCGGGAAGAAGAACGAGCAGTACTTC. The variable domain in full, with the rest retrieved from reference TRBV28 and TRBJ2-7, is DVKVTQSSRYLVKRTGEKVFLECVQDMDHENMFWYRQDPGLGLRLIYFSYDVKMKEKGDIPEGYSVSREKKERFSLILESASTNQTSMYLCASSSAGKKNEQYFGPGTRLTVT.

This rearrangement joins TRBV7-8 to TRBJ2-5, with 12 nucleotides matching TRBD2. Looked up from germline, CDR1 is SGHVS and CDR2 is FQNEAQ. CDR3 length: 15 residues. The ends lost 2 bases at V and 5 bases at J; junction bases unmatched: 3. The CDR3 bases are TGTGCCAGCAGCTTATCCCTAGCGGGAGGGGAGACCCAGTACTTC. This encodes CASSLSLAGGETQYF. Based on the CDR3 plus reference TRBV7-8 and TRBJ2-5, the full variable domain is GAGVSQSPRYKVAKRGQDVALRCDPISGHVSLFWYQQALGQGPEFLTYFQNEAQLDKSGLPSDRFFAERPEGSVSTLKIQRTQQEDSAVYLCASSLSLAGGETQYFGPGTRLLVL.

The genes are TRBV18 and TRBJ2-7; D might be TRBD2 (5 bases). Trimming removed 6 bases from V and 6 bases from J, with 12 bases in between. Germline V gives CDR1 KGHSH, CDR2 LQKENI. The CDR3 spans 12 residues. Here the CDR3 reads CASSSVRGEQYF. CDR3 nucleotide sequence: TGTGCCAGCTCTTCAGTCCGGGGCGAGCAGTACTTC.

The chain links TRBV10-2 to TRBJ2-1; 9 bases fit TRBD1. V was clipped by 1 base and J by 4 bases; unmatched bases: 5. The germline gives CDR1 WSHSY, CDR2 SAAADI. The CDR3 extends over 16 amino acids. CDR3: CASSEWDRAQYNEQFF. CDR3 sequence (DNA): TGCGCCAGCAGTGAGTGGGACAGGGCCCAATACAATGAGCAGTTCTTC.

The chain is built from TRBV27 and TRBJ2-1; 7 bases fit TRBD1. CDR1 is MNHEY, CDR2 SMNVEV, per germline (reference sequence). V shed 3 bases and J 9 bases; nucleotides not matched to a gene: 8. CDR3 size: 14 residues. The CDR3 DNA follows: TGTGCCAGCAGTTTCATTCTACAGGGGACTGAGCAGTTCTTC. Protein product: CASSFILQGTEQFF.

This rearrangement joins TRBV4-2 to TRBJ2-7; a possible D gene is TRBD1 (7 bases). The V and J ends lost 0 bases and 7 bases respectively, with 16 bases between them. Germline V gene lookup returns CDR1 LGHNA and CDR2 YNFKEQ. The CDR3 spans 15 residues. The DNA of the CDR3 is TGTGCCAGCAGCCAAGATGTCTCAGGGGGGAAGGAGCAGTACTTC. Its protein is CASSQDVSGGKEQYF.

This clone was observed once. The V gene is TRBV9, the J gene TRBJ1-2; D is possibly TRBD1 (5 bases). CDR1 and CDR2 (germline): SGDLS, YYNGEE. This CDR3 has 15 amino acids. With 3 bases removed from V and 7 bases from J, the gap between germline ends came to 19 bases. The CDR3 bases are TGTGCCAGCAGCGGGACACTGGAGGGGAGTGGTGGCTACACCTTC. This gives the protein CASSGTLEGSGGYTF.

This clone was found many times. CDR3 in amino acids: CASSKALAGGHF. The CDR3 DNA sequence: TGTGCCAGCAGCAAAGCGCTGGCAGGGGGGCATTTT. The V gene is TRBV21-1, the J gene TRBJ1-5; no DNA check was done on the table's D call, TRBD1. TRBV21-1 is classified as a pseudogene. This CDR3 contains 12 residues.

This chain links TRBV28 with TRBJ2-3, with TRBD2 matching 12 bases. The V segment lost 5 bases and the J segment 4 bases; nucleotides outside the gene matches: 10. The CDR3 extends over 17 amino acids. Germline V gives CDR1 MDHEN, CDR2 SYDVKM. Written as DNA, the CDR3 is TGTGCCAGCAGTCCTTACCCCGGACTAGCGGGACCAGATACGCAGTATTTT. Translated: CASSPYPGLAGPDTQYF.

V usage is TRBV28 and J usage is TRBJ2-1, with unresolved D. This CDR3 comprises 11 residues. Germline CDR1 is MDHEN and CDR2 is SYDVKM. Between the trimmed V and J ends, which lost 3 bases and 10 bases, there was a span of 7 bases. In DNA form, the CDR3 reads TGTGCCAGCAGTTTCACGCGGGAGCAGTTCTTC. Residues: CASSFTREQFF.

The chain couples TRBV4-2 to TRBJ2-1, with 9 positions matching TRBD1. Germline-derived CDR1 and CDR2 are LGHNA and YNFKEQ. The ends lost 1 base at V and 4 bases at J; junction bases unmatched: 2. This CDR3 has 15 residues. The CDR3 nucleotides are TGTGCCAGCAGCCAAGCGACAGGGGGATACAATGAGCAGTTCTTC. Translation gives CASSQATGGYNEQFF.

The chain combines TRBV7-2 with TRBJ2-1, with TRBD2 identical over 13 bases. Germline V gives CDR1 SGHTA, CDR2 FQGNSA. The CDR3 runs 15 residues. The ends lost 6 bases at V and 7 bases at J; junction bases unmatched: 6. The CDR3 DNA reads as TGTGCCAGCAGTCGCCGGACTAGCGGGAGTAATGAGCAGTTCTTC. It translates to CASSRRTSGSNEQFF.